This T cell receptor (beta chain) was observed in a study of CD8+CD57+ T cells in acquired aplastic anemia listed by TCRdb under 2018. Background on the whole study: Extracted DNA from sorted CD4+ and CD8+ cells averaged approximately 3 ug, ranging from 0.2 to 27.4 ug. CD8+CD57+ expansion was defined as a frequency above the mean frequency observed in healthy subjects. Overall results and qualifications from the work: Approximately 27 CD8+ CDR3 sequences were found in both patients and controls but appeared to be highly expressed in patients and within the immunodominant clones of the patients. CD8+ Simpson's diversity did not differ significantly between patients and healthy controls (P=0.060).

Trimming at the junction amounts to 0 bases on V and 4 bases on J, and the germline ends lie 7 bases apart. The CDR3 goes from the cysteine to the phenylalanine over 13 residues. Kept here is only the CDR3 DNA, which spans 39 bases and is read in frame from base 1. The germline V gene (reference sequence) gives CDR1 as LNHNV and CDR2 as YYDKDF. Expansion of CD8+CD57+ cells had been shown by flow cytometry in the patients chosen for sequencing. Severe acquired aplastic anemia was diagnosed in all patients according to International Study of Aplastic Anemia and Agranulocytosis and Camitta criteria. No therapy had been received by the patients at the time of blood sampling. TCR repertoires of sorted CD4+ and CD8+ blood T cells from severe aplastic anemia patients and healthy subjects were deep-sequenced in the study. Patients were enrolled under clinicaltrials.gov protocols 00001620, 01623167, 00001397, 00071045, 00081523 and 00961064 in the USA. Ficoll-Paque density gradient centrifugation was used to isolate peripheral blood mononuclear cells. Before DNA was extracted, CD4+ and CD8+ T cells were sorted using either FACS or magnetic beads.

TCR beta VDJ combination and CDR3 sequence profiling used genomic DNA as the template. An Illumina HiSeq 2000 was the platform used for TCR repertoire sequencing. In the authors' own workflow: TRBV/TRBJ rearrangement plots, CDR3 size and DJ length profiles, and Simpson's diversity index were used to assess repertoires. The most abundant DNA sequence in the deep sequencing data was taken as the immunodominant clone. CDR3 amino acid sequences were screened for sharing across subjects and were compared with published repertoires and the VDJdb database. TCRdb trimmed public reads at Q25 via fastp, called clones via MiXCR and kept in-frame beta chains. Each CDR3 protein gets just one entry, which takes the most common genes and DNA from the rows behind it. The V and J calls come from TCRdb's annotation, not from the publication. The sample table lists roughly 100,000 distinct CDR3 sequences, approximately 73% of them with a count of one. 55% to 65% of the sample is taken by the ten largest.

In its sample, this clonotype was seen a few times. Its antigen has not been determined. The sample holds no much larger clone one base away, and base qualities are not on file. Sequencing was carried out using sorted CD4+, CD8+, or CD8+CD57+ T cells (not recorded which) from PBMCs. The receptor was derived from a human donor with aplastic anemia. The rearranged segments are TRBV15 and TRBJ2-7, with no D gene named confidently. The base sequence is TGTGCCACCAGCAGAGATCCAGATTACGAGCAGTACTTC. Its coded protein is CATSRDPDYEQYF.